One and the same sample provided the 4 T cell receptor beta chains below, sequenced in a study of blood T cell repertoires in COVID-19. The table came from immunoSEQ multiplex PCR; TCRdb's copy has only in-frame clones and leaves some out. Of around 230,000 clones detected, approximately 78% appear once; the ten largest clones hold around 9%. Sequencing was done on a sample of PBMCs or T cells enriched from blood (not recorded which). The source of these receptors is a man in his forties who had recovered from COVID-19.

V usage is TRBV4-2 and J usage is TRBJ1-5, with D possibly TRBD1 on 6 matching bases. CDR1 is LGHNA, CDR2 YNFKEQ, per germline. CDR3 size: 16 residues. Trimming took 0 bases from V and 2 from J, leaving 11 bases between them. In nucleotides, the CDR3 is TGTGCCAGCAGCCAAGATTCGGCAGGGGGCAATCAGCCCCAGCATTTT. Amino acid sequence: CASSQDSAGGNQPQHF.

This clone has a handful of counts. The genes are TRBV30 and TRBJ1-2; 7 bases align to TRBD1. Germline V lookup: CDR1 GTSNPN, CDR2 SVGIG (reference sequence). V lost 8 bases, J lost 2 bases, and 8 bases stayed unmatched. The CDR3 spans 13 residues. The DNA for the CDR3 is TGTGCCAGCCATACAGGGGCGAACTATGGCTACACCTTC. Its protein is CASHTGANYGYTF.

This clone has only a few counts. The chain is built from TRBV7-2 and TRBJ2-1; a weak D match, TRBD1 (6 bases). The CDR3 sequence is 15 residues long. CDR1 and CDR2 from the germline V gene are SGHTA and FQGNSA. The ends were cut back, 5 bases at V and 4 bases at J, with 15 bases in the middle. CDR3 sequence: CASSPQGLGYNEQFF. The CDR3 coding sequence is TGTGCCAGCAGCCCACAGGGTCTTGGGTACAATGAGCAGTTCTTC.

The rearrangement uses TRBV7-8 and TRBJ2-1, with D maybe TRBD2 (7 bases). The CDR3 consists of 17 residues. V was trimmed by 2 bases and J by 4 bases, leaving 18 bases between them. Germline-derived CDR1 and CDR2 are SGHVS and FQNEAQ. The CDR3: CASSLNQRRGPYNEQFF. The DNA for the CDR3 is TGTGCCAGCAGCTTAAACCAGCGGCGGGGGCCGTACAATGAGCAGTTCTTC.